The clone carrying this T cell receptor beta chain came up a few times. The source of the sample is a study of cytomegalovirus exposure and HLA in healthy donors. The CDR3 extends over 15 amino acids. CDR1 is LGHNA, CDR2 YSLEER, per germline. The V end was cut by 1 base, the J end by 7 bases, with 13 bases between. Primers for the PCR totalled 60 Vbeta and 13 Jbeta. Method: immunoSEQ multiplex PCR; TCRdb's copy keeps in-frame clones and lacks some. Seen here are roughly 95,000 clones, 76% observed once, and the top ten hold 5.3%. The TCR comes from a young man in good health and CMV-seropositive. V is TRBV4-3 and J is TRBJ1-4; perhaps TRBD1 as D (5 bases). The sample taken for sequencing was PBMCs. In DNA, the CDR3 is TGCGCCAGCAGCCAAGCGTCGGGGGTAGGTGAAAAACTGTTTTTT. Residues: CASSQASGVGEKLFF.